The text below deals with one T cell receptor (beta chain). The record originates from a study of blood T cell repertoires in COVID-19. For the study at large: Acute and convalescent COVID-19 samples came from the United States, Italy and Spain. Nucleic acid was either cDNA or gDNA, and it came from T cells, B-cell-depleted T cells, or PBMCs.

As handled by the study authors: Reference gene primer amplification in the assay estimated nucleated cell counts. Profiling relied on immunoSEQ multiplex PCR, and the TCRdb table lists in-frame clones only, not all of them. That table furnishes V, J and clone size, whereas the DNA furnished D and trimming. The sample contains 150,000 to 200,000 clones, about 88% of which appear only once. Germline V lookup: CDR1 SEHNR, CDR2 FQNEAQ (reference sequence). V lost 1 base to trimming and J lost 4 bases, with 13 bases between them. This CDR3 is 15 amino acids long. V usage is TRBV7-9 and J usage is TRBJ2-5; D is possibly TRBD1 (6 bases). The receptor was derived from an elderly woman with acute or convalescent COVID-19. Material for sequencing was peripheral blood. CDR3 DNA: TGTGCCAGCAGCTTAGAGGGGGTTGGCAGAGAGACCCAGTACTTC. Amino acid sequence: CASSLEGVGRETQYF.